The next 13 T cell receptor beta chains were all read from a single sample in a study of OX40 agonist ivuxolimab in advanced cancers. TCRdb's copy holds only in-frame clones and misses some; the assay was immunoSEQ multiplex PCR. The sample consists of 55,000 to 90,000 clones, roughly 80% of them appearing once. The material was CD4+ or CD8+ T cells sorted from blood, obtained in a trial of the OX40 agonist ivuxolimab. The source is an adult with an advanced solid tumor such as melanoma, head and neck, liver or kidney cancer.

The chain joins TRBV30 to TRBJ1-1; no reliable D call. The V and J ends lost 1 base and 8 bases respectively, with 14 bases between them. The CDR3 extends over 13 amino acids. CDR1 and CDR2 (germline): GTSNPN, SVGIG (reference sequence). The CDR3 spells CAWSGGRVSEAFF. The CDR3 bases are TGTGCCTGGAGTGGGGGTAGGGTTTCCGAAGCTTTCTTT.

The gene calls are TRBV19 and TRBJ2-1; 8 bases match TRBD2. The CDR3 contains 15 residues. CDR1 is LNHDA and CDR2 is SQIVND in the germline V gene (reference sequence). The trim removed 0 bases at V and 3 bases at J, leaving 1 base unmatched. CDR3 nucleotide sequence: TGTGCCAGTAGTATAGATACTAGCGGCTACAATGAGCAGTTCTTC. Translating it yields CASSIDTSGYNEQFF.

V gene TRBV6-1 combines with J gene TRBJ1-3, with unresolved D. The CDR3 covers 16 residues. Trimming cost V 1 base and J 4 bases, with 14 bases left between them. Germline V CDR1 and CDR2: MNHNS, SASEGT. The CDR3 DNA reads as TGTGCCAGCAGTGAAGTATTTGGGGTATTGGGAAACACCATATATTTT. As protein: CASSEVFGVLGNTIYF.

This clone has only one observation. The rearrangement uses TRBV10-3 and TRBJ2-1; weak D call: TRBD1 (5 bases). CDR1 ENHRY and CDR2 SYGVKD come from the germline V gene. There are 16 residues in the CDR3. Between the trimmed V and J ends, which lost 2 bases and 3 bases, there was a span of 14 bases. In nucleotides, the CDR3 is TGTGCCATCAGTGAGGCCCACAGGACCAACTACAATGAGCAGTTCTTC. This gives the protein CAISEAHRTNYNEQFF.

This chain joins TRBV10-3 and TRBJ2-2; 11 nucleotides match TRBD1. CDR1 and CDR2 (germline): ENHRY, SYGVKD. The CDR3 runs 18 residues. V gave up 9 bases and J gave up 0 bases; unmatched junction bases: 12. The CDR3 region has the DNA TGTGCCATGGGCCCCGGACAGGGGGCGCGGGCGAACACCGGGGAGCTGTTTTTT. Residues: CAMGPGQGARANTGELFF.

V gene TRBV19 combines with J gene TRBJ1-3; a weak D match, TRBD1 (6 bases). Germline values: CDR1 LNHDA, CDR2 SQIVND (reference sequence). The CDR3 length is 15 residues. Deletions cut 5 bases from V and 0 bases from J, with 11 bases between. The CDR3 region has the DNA TGTGCCAGTAGTTATGGGGGCCTCTCTGGAAACACCATATATTTT. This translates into CASSYGGLSGNTIYF.

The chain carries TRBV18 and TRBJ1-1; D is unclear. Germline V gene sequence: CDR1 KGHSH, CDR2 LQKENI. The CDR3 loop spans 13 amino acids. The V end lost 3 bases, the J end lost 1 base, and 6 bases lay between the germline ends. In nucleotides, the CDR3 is TGTGCCAGCTCACCTGGGCAGAACACTGAAGCTTTCTTT. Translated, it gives CASSPGQNTEAFF.

The CDR3 nucleotides are TGTGCCAGTAAAAAGGCCAGGGGTGGGGGCAATCAGCCCCAGCATTTT. Protein: CASKKARGGGNQPQHF. The chain carries TRBV19 and TRBJ1-5; a possible D gene is TRBD1 (6 bases). The ends were cut back, 7 bases at V and 2 bases at J, with 18 bases in the middle. The CDR3 has 16 residues. From germline, CDR1 is LNHDA and CDR2 SQIVND (reference sequence).

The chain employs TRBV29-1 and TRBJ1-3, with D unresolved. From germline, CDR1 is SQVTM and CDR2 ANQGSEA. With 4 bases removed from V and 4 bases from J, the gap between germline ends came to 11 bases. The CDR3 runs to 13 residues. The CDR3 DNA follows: TGCAGCGTTGTGATTCTGGGAGGAAACACCATATATTTT. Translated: CSVVILGGNTIYF. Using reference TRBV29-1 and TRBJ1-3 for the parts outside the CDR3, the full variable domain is SAVISQKPSRDICQRGTSLTIQCQVDSQVTMMFWYRQQPGQSLTLIATANQGSEATYESGFVIDKFPISRPNLTFSTLTVSNMSPEDSSIYLCSVVILGGNTIYFGEGSWLTVV.

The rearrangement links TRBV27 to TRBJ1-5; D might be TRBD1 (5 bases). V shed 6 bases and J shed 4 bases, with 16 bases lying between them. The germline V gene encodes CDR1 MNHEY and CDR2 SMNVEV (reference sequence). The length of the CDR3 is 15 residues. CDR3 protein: CASSQGIGTNQPQHF. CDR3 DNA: TGTGCCAGCAGCCAGGGAATTGGCACTAATCAGCCCCAGCATTTT.

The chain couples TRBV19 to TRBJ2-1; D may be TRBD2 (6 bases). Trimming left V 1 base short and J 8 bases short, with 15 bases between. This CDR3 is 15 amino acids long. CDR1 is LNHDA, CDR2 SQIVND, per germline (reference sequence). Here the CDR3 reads CASSIGLGERDEQFF. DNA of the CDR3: TGTGCCAGTAGTATAGGACTGGGGGAGCGGGATGAGCAGTTCTTC. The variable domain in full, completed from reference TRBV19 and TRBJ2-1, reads DGGITQSPKYLFRKEGQNVTLSCEQNLNHDAMYWYRQDPGQGLRLIYYSQIVNDFQKGDIAEGYSVSREKKESFPLTVTSAQKNPTAFYLCASSIGLGERDEQFFGPGTRLTVL.

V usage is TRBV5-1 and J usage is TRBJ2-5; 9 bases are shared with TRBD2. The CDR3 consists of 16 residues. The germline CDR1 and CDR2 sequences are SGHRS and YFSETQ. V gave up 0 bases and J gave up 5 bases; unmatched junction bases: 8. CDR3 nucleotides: TGCGCCAGCAGCTTGGCAGCTAGCGGGGTGGGGGAGACCCAGTACTTC. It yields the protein CASSLAASGVGETQYF.

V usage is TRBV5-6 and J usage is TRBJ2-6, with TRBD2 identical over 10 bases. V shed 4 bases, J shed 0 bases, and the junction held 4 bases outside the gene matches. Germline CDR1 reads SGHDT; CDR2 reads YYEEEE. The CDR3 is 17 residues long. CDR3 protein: CASSRLAGGSGANVLTF. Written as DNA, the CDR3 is TGTGCCAGCAGCAGGTTAGCGGGGGGCTCTGGGGCCAACGTCCTGACTTTC.